The rows below give T cell receptor beta chains drawn from one sample of a study of blood T cell repertoires in COVID-19. The method was immunoSEQ multiplex PCR; TCRdb's version includes in-frame clones alone and lacks a portion of them. The sample carries around 130,000 clones, over 80% recorded once. Material for sequencing was peripheral blood. These receptors were obtained from a man aged 35 to 55 with active or convalescent COVID-19. Each CDR3 is given with its conserved first and last residue. D genes are given only for firm matches. Some rows have no size entry. The others give once, few or many, or a class for an expanded clone.

D gene: -; J gene: TRBJ1-5; CDR3 length: 14; clone size: -; V gene: TRBV7-9; CDR3 protein: CASSLDLANQPQHF; CDR3 DNA: TGTGCCAGCAGCTTAGATCTAGCCAATCAGCCCCAGCATTTT
D gene: TRBD2; J gene: TRBJ2-1; CDR3 length: 13; clone size: -; V gene: TRBV10-2; CDR3 protein: CASLAGGLNEQFF; CDR3 DNA: TGCGCCAGTTTAGCGGGGGGGCTCAATGAGCAGTTCTTC
D gene: TRBD1; J gene: TRBJ1-1; CDR3 length: 17; clone size: -; V gene: TRBV7-8; CDR3 protein: CASSLLGPGQGGLAAFF; CDR3 DNA: TGTGCCAGCAGCTTATTGGGGCCAGGACAGGGAGGTCTCGCAGCTTTCTTT
D gene: -; J gene: TRBJ1-4; CDR3 length: 17; clone size: -; V gene: TRBV7-9; CDR3 protein: CASRLRVAGTTNEKLFF; CDR3 DNA: TGTGCCAGCAGACTACGGGTCGCAGGGACAACTAATGAAAAACTGTTTTTT
D gene: TRBD2; J gene: TRBJ2-5; CDR3 length: 15; clone size: -; V gene: TRBV27; CDR3 protein: CASNIRGGEQETQYF; CDR3 DNA: TGTGCCAGCAACATCCGGGGAGGGGAACAAGAGACCCAGTACTTC
D gene: -; J gene: TRBJ2-7; CDR3 length: 13; clone size: once; V gene: TRBV14; CDR3 protein: CASSHGTESEQYF; CDR3 DNA: TGTGCCAGCAGTCATGGAACGGAGAGCGAGCAGTACTTC
D gene: TRBD1; J gene: TRBJ2-5; CDR3 length: 15; clone size: -; V gene: TRBV6-5; CDR3 protein: CASSYSGTGAGTQYF; CDR3 DNA: TGTGCCAGCAGTTACTCGGGGACAGGGGCGGGGACCCAGTACTTC
D gene: -; J gene: TRBJ2-1; CDR3 length: 12; clone size: -; V gene: TRBV5-5; CDR3 protein: CASSLGQGEQFF; CDR3 DNA: TGTGCCAGCAGCCTGGGGCAGGGCGAGCAGTTCTTC
D gene: -; J gene: TRBJ1-1; CDR3 length: 15; clone size: -; V gene: TRBV9; CDR3 protein: CASSVGGLGNTEAFF; CDR3 DNA: TGTGCCAGCAGCGTAGGGGGGCTGGGGAACACTGAAGCTTTCTTT
D gene: -; J gene: TRBJ2-5; CDR3 length: 14; clone size: -; V gene: TRBV18; CDR3 protein: CASSPLQGSETQYF; CDR3 DNA: TGTGCCAGCTCACCACTTCAGGGGTCAGAGACCCAGTACTTC
D gene: TRBD1; J gene: TRBJ2-7; CDR3 length: 15; clone size: -; V gene: TRBV18; CDR3 protein: CASSQKGQRVHEQYF; CDR3 DNA: TGTGCCAGCTCACAGAAGGGACAGAGAGTCCACGAGCAGTACTTC
D gene: TRBD2; J gene: TRBJ2-3; CDR3 length: 15; clone size: few; V gene: TRBV6-5; CDR3 protein: CASSFSGGDTDTQYF; CDR3 DNA: TGTGCCAGCAGTTTTAGCGGGGGGGACACAGATACGCAGTATTTT
D gene: TRBD1; J gene: TRBJ2-2; CDR3 length: 15; clone size: -; V gene: TRBV6-5; CDR3 protein: CASKRGQGGTGELFF; CDR3 DNA: TGTGCCAGCAAGCGGGGACAGGGGGGGACCGGGGAGCTGTTTTTT
D gene: TRBD1; J gene: TRBJ2-7; CDR3 length: 14; clone size: few; V gene: TRBV7-2; CDR3 protein: CASSRDRFSYEQYF; CDR3 DNA: TGTGCCAGCAGCCGGGACAGGTTTTCCTACGAGCAGTACTTC
D gene: -; J gene: TRBJ2-7; CDR3 length: 16; clone size: -; V gene: TRBV6-5; CDR3 protein: CASSYGWAGETYEQYF; CDR3 DNA: TGTGCCAGCAGTTACGGCTGGGCAGGGGAAACCTACGAGCAGTACTTC
D gene: TRBD2; J gene: TRBJ2-2; CDR3 length: 18; clone size: once; V gene: TRBV3-1/TRBV3-2; CDR3 protein: CASSLVGLAGASAGELFF; CDR3 DNA: TGTGCCAGCAGCCTCGTGGGACTAGCGGGGGCCTCCGCCGGGGAGCTGTTTTTT
D gene: -; J gene: TRBJ1-1; CDR3 length: 11; clone size: once; V gene: TRBV10-3; CDR3 protein: CAISESYLAFF; CDR3 DNA: TGTGCCATCAGTGAGTCGTATTTGGCTTTCTTT
D gene: TRBD2; J gene: TRBJ2-7; CDR3 length: 12; clone size: -; V gene: TRBV30; CDR3 protein: CAWTSGGAEQYF; CDR3 DNA: TGTGCCTGGACTAGCGGGGGGGCCGAGCAGTACTTC
D gene: TRBD2; J gene: TRBJ2-1; CDR3 length: 15; clone size: few; V gene: TRBV7-2; CDR3 protein: CASSLLGLAGNEQFF; CDR3 DNA: TGTGCCAGCAGCTTACTGGGACTAGCGGGCAATGAGCAGTTCTTC
D gene: TRBD1; J gene: TRBJ2-7; CDR3 length: 15; clone size: -; V gene: TRBV7-8; CDR3 protein: CASSLAGTGSYEQYF; CDR3 DNA: TGTGCCAGCAGCTTGGCCGGGACAGGATCCTACGAGCAGTACTTC
D gene: -; J gene: TRBJ2-7; CDR3 length: 13; clone size: -; V gene: TRBV7-2; CDR3 protein: CASSPRPYYEQYF; CDR3 DNA: TGTGCCAGCAGCCCCCGCCCCTATTACGAGCAGTACTTC